A single sample is the source of the 30 T cell receptor beta chains below, sequenced in a study of PD-1 blockade in classical Hodgkin lymphoma. With no exception, relapse followed autologous stem cell transplantation in all patients, and brentuximab vedotin exposure varied. Data came from immunoSEQ multiplex PCR; TCRdb stores just in-frame clones and leaves some out. The data contain about 40,000 clones, 87% of them singletons. This material consisted of peripheral blood mononuclear cells (PBMCs), taken at baseline. Receptors originate from a human donor with classical Hodgkin lymphoma.

This clone has just a few counts. CDR3 nucleotides: TGTGCCAGTAGACGGTCAGGGGTCACTGAAGCTTTCTTT. It specifies CASRRSGVTEAFF. This chain joins TRBV19 and TRBJ1-1; D is perhaps TRBD1 (6 bases). Deletions cut 6 bases from V and 4 bases from J, with 12 bases between. CDR3 length equals 13 residues. The germline CDR1 and CDR2 sequences are LNHDA and SQIVND (reference sequence).

The chain links TRBV7-9 to TRBJ2-1; 13 bases align to TRBD2. J lost 0 bases, V lost 4 bases, and 6 bases had no gene match. The CDR3 has 18 amino acids. CDR1 and CDR2 from the germline V gene are SEHNR and FQNEAQ (reference sequence). CDR3 in DNA: TGTGCCAGCAGCTCGACTAGCGGGGGGCTAAGCTCCTACAATGAGCAGTTCTTC. Protein sequence: CASSSTSGGLSSYNEQFF.

V gene TRBV18 combines with J gene TRBJ1-2; 9 bases align to TRBD1. This CDR3 is 14 amino acids long. Looked up from germline, CDR1 is KGHSH and CDR2 is LQKENI. V trimming: 3 bases; J trimming: 4 bases; junction bases outside the gene matches: 3. CDR3 nucleotides: TGTGCCAGCTCACCCCGGGACAGGGCCTATGGCTACACCTTC. Protein: CASSPRDRAYGYTF.

The chain carries TRBV29-1 and TRBJ2-1; no reliable D call. From germline, CDR1 is SQVTM and CDR2 ANQGSEA. Trimming stripped 0 bases from V and 9 bases from J, with 9 bases between. This CDR3 spans 12 amino acids. The CDR3 sequence: CSVEESFGEQFF. As DNA, the CDR3 is TGCAGCGTTGAAGAGTCTTTTGGTGAGCAGTTCTTC.

The chain is built from TRBV5-6 and TRBJ2-1, with unresolved D. Germline values: CDR1 SGHDT, CDR2 YYEEEE. V was clipped by 0 bases and J by 0 bases, with 10 bases between them. The CDR3 has 16 amino acids. The CDR3 is CASSLVGRRSYNEQFF. For the CDR3, the DNA is TGTGCCAGCAGCTTGGTGGGTAGACGCTCCTACAATGAGCAGTTCTTC.

The chain joins TRBV7-9 to TRBJ1-5, with no clear D. CDR3 length: 14 amino acids. V lost 5 bases to trimming and J lost 3 bases, with 11 bases between them. Germline V CDR1 and CDR2: SEHNR, FQNEAQ (reference sequence). The CDR3 region is CASSAGIDNQPQHF. CDR3 DNA: TGTGCCAGCAGCGCCGGGATTGACAATCAGCCCCAGCATTTT.

The rearrangement uses TRBV5-4 and TRBJ2-3; 7 bases fit TRBD1. The CDR3 is made up of 15 amino acids. Germline V gene lookup returns CDR1 SGHNT and CDR2 YYREEE (reference sequence). V was pared by 0 bases and J by 3 bases, with 4 bases of the junction left unmatched. CDR3 nucleotides: TGTGCCAGCAGCTTGGTAGACAGGGTGACAGATACGCAGTATTTT. Translating it yields CASSLVDRVTDTQYF.

The V gene is TRBV28, the J gene TRBJ2-5; 9 nucleotides match TRBD1. The CDR3 is 15 residues long. Germline V gives CDR1 MDHEN, CDR2 SYDVKM. V gave up 6 bases and J gave up 4 bases; unmatched junction bases: 9. The CDR3 here is CASSYRQGVGETQYF. CDR3 nucleotide sequence: TGTGCCAGCAGCTACCGACAGGGGGTCGGAGAGACCCAGTACTTC.

The J gene is TRBJ2-3, the V gene TRBV5-1; D unclear. The CDR3 sequence is 12 residues long. The germline V gene has CDR1 SGHRS and CDR2 YFSETQ. The V gene lost 3 bases and the J gene lost 2 bases, with 4 bases spanning the gap. The CDR3 DNA sequence: TGCGCCAGCAGCTCCCCCACAGATACGCAGTATTTT. Protein product: CASSSPTDTQYF.

The gene calls are TRBV10-3 and TRBJ2-7; no clear D. Looked up from germline, CDR1 is ENHRY and CDR2 is SYGVKD. The CDR3 spans 14 residues. V gave up 4 bases and J gave up 8 bases, with 18 bases separating them. For the CDR3, the DNA is TGTGCCATCAGTGGGGGTGAGTCCAATTACAAGCAGTACTTC. Translation: CAISGGESNYKQYF.

The chain uses TRBV11-2 and TRBJ1-4, with D hard to call. This CDR3 region has 15 residues. Germline values: CDR1 SGHAT, CDR2 FQNNGV. Trimming pared 3 bases from V and 3 bases from J, leaving 11 bases between. CDR3 sequence (DNA): TGTGCCAGCAGCTTTTTGGGGTCGGCTAATGAAAAACTGTTTTTT. Encoded protein: CASSFLGSANEKLFF.

V and J are TRBV28 and TRBJ2-7, with 12 bases matching TRBD1. CDR3 length: 16 amino acids. V lost 5 bases and J lost 4; bases outside the gene matches: 9. The germline gives CDR1 MDHEN, CDR2 SYDVKM. The CDR3 loop is CASSPQWGQGAYEQYF. CDR3 sequence (DNA): TGTGCCAGCAGTCCCCAATGGGGACAGGGGGCGTACGAGCAGTACTTC.

J is TRBJ2-7 and V is TRBV19; TRBD2 aligns across 7 bases. The V gene's germline CDR1 is LNHDA and CDR2 SQIVND (reference sequence). V shed 3 bases, J shed 2 bases, and the junction held 4 bases outside the gene matches. The CDR3 spans 14 residues. The CDR3 coding sequence is TGTGCCAGTAGTATTGCGGGAGTCGCCTACGAGCAGTACTTC. It translates to CASSIAGVAYEQYF.

The rearrangement joins TRBV18 to TRBJ2-5, with unresolved D. The CDR3 runs 13 residues. Germline assignment: CDR1 KGHSH and CDR2 LQKENI. V gave up 3 bases and J gave up 2 bases, with 7 bases separating them. CDR3 sequence (DNA): TGTGCCAGCTCACCGGCCGTACAAGAGACCCAGTACTTC. Translated: CASSPAVQETQYF.

The chain is built from TRBV7-9 and TRBJ1-2; D is perhaps TRBD1 (6 bases). The CDR3 has 16 amino acids. Trimming took off 0 bases at V and 1 base at J, with 12 bases between the two ends. From germline, CDR1 is SEHNR and CDR2 FQNEAQ (reference sequence). For the CDR3, the DNA is TGTGCCAGCAGCTTAGCGCCCGGGGGCGATAACTATGGCTACACCTTC. Protein sequence: CASSLAPGGDNYGYTF.

This clone was found once. The chain joins TRBV18 to TRBJ2-7; D is unclear. In germline, CDR1 is KGHSH, CDR2 LQKENI. There are 14 residues in the CDR3. V lost 3 bases and J 3 bases, leaving 12 bases between the germline ends. CDR3 sequence: CASSPQPRNYEQYF. Written as DNA, the CDR3 is TGTGCCAGCTCACCCCAGCCCAGGAACTACGAGCAGTACTTC.

The chain is built from TRBV7-8 and TRBJ1-2; 9 bases line up with TRBD1. Trimming took 2 bases from V and 8 from J; bases not matched to a gene: 15. The CDR3 is 17 residues long. The germline CDR1 and CDR2 sequences are SGHVS and FQNEAQ. The CDR3 here is CASSLRTRDREKGGYTF. The CDR3 DNA reads TGTGCCAGCAGCTTACGCACACGGGACAGGGAGAAGGGAGGCTACACCTTC.

This clone is deemed medium-sized. V gene TRBV6-1 combines with J gene TRBJ1-4; TRBD1 aligns across 10 bases. J gave up 10 bases and V 2 bases, and 7 bases lay outside the gene matches. CDR1 is MNHNS, CDR2 SASEGT, per germline. This CDR3 is built from 15 residues. The DNA of the CDR3 is TGTGCCAGCAGTGAATCGACAGGGGGCGCCGGAAAACTGTTTTTT. Protein product: CASSESTGGAGKLFF.

This chain uses TRBV4-1 with TRBJ2-2, with TRBD2 matching 8 bases. The CDR3 is 20 residues long. From germline, CDR1 is MGHRA and CDR2 YSYEKL. V lost 2 bases, J lost 2 bases, and 16 bases stayed unmatched. The CDR3 sequence: CASSQPTRLAGESNTGELFF. The CDR3 region has the DNA TGCGCCAGCAGCCAACCGACCCGCCTAGCGGGCGAATCAAACACCGGGGAGCTGTTTTTT.

This chain uses TRBV7-3 with TRBJ1-2, with D unclear. Germline CDR1 reads SGHTA; CDR2 reads FQGTGA. Trimming shortened V by 0 bases and J by 4 bases, and 12 bases separated the two germline ends. The CDR3 runs 15 residues. For the CDR3, the DNA is TGTGCCAGCAGCTTAACAGTTTCGGCGGTCTATGGCTACACCTTC. Translation gives CASSLTVSAVYGYTF.

J is TRBJ1-4 and V is TRBV5-1; D not certain. The ends were cut back, 1 base at V and 7 bases at J, with 11 bases in the middle. CDR3 length: 14 amino acids. Germline V gene data show CDR1 as SGHRS and CDR2 as YFSETQ. CDR3 sequence reads: CASSLTGLVEKLFF. The CDR3 region has the DNA TGCGCCAGCAGCTTGACCGGGTTAGTTGAAAAACTGTTTTTT.

The chain combines TRBV6-5 with TRBJ2-5, with TRBD1 matching over 8 bases. CDR1 and CDR2 (germline): MNHEY, SVGAGI. CDR3 length: 14 residues. Germline trimming cut 6 bases from V and 5 bases from J; bases unmatched to any gene: 8. The CDR3 sequence is CASRRGQGAETQYF. Here the CDR3 DNA reads TGTGCCAGCAGACGAGGACAGGGTGCTGAGACCCAGTACTTC.

The CDR3 bases are TGTGCCATCAGTGAGGGCCCGAACACCGGGGAGCTGTTTTTT. Its protein product is CAISEGPNTGELFF. This chain uses TRBV10-3 with TRBJ2-2; D unresolved. There are 14 residues in the CDR3. V was clipped by 2 bases and J by 0 bases, with 4 bases between them. CDR1 and CDR2 from the germline V gene are ENHRY and SYGVKD.

The chain employs TRBV11-2 and TRBJ1-3, with 8 bases matching TRBD1. Trimming took 4 bases from V and 4 from J; bases not matched to a gene: 3. CDR1 and CDR2 (germline): SGHAT, FQNNGV. The CDR3 sequence is 14 residues long. The CDR3 bases are TGTGCCAGCAGCTGGACAGGGATGGGAAACACCATATATTTT. Its protein is CASSWTGMGNTIYF.

This chain joins TRBV18 and TRBJ2-7, with TRBD1 matching over 7 bases. The germline CDR1 and CDR2 sequences are KGHSH and LQKENI. The CDR3 totals 12 residues. With V trimmed by 3 bases and J by 7 bases, 3 bases remained unmatched. The CDR3 sequence: CASSPTGFEQYF. DNA of the CDR3: TGTGCCAGCTCACCGACAGGGTTTGAGCAGTACTTC.

The chain combines TRBV5-5 with TRBJ2-5, with D tentatively TRBD1 (6 bases). The germline gives CDR1 SGHKS, CDR2 YYEKEE (reference sequence). CDR3 length: 14 amino acids. Trimming pared 4 bases from V and 8 bases from J, leaving 18 bases between. Here the CDR3 reads CASSLDGTMSTQYF. The CDR3 DNA reads TGTGCCAGCAGCCTGGACGGGACAATGAGTACCCAGTACTTC.

The V gene is TRBV6-5, the J gene TRBJ2-7, with TRBD1 matching 7 bases. CDR1 MNHEY and CDR2 SVGAGI come from the germline V gene. The CDR3 loop spans 15 amino acids. The junction had 7 bases not matched to a gene; V was cut back by 2 bases and J by 3 bases. The CDR3 protein is CASSYLQGSDYEQYF. In DNA, the CDR3 is TGTGCCAGCAGTTACCTACAGGGGTCGGACTACGAGCAGTACTTC.

V is TRBV29-1 and J is TRBJ2-1, with D perhaps TRBD1 (5 bases). In germline, CDR1 is SQVTM, CDR2 ANQGSEA. V was cut by 6 bases and J by 2 bases, with 17 bases left in between. The CDR3 covers 15 residues. CDR3 loop: CSVPPRAGTYNEQFF. In nucleotides, the CDR3 is TGCAGCGTCCCCCCCCGGGCAGGGACCTACAATGAGCAGTTCTTC.

This sequence joins TRBV7-9 and TRBJ1-2; no clear D. The CDR3 consists of 14 residues. CDR1 is SEHNR and CDR2 is FQNEAQ in the germline V gene (reference sequence). The ends were cut back, 1 base at V and 6 bases at J, with 12 bases in the middle. In nucleotides, the CDR3 is TGTGCCAGCAGCTTAGGTGCCGACACGAATGGCTACACCTTC. Its translation: CASSLGADTNGYTF.

V and J are TRBV4-2 and TRBJ2-4; D gene unclear. The CDR3 covers 15 residues. Germline lookup yields CDR1 LGHNA and CDR2 YNFKEQ. V was trimmed by 0 bases and J by 4 bases, leaving 10 bases between them. CDR3 sequence: CASSQEGNPKNIQYF. The CDR3, as DNA: TGTGCCAGCAGCCAAGAAGGTAACCCAAAAAACATTCAGTACTTC.